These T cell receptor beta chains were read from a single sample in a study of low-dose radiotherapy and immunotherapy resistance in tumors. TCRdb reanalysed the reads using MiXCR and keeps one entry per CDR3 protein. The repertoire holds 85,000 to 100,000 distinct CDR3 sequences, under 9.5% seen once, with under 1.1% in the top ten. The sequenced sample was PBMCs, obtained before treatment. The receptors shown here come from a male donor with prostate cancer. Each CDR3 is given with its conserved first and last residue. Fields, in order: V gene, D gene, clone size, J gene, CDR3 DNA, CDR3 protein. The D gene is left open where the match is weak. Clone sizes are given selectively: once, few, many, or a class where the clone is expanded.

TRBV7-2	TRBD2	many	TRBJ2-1	TGTGCCAGCAGCTTGCTAGCGGTCTCCTACAATGAGCAGTTCTTC	CASSLLAVSYNEQFF
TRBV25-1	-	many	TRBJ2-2	TGTGCCAGCAGTGACCCGGGGGCAACCGGGGAGCTGTTTTTT	CASSDPGATGELFF
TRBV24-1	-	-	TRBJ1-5	TGTGCCACCAGTGATTCGTCCGGGATTGGGAGCAATCAGCCCCAGCATTTT	CATSDSSGIGSNQPQHF
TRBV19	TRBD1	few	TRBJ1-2	TGTGCCAGTAGAACCCGACAGGGAGGAGAAAACTATGGCTACACCTTC	CASRTRQGGENYGYTF
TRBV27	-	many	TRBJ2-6	TGTGCCAGCGGGGGGAATGGGGCCAACGTCCTGACTTTC	CASGGNGANVLTF
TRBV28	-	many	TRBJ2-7	TGTGCCAGCAGTTTAGGGGCAGGGGGGCGGTACGAGCAGTACTTC	CASSLGAGGRYEQYF
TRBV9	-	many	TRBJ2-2	TGTGCCAGCAGCGTAGATCCCTCGGGCTTGAACACCGGGGAGCTGTTTTTT	CASSVDPSGLNTGELFF
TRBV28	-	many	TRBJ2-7	TGTGCCAGCAAATCCGTTTGGCAGGGACTCTCGTCCGAGCAGTACTTC	CASKSVWQGLSSEQYF
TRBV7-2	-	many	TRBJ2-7	TGTGCCAGCAGCCAGGGGGCGGGAGGAATGTACGAGCAGTACTTC	CASSQGAGGMYEQYF
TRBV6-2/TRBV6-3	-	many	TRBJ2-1	TGTGCCAGCAGCGGGGGAGCTAGTGGAGCTGAGCAGTTCTTC	CASSGGASGAEQFF
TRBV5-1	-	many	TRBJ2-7	TGCGCCAGCAGCTTGGATGGGAACGAGCAGTACTTC	CASSLDGNEQYF
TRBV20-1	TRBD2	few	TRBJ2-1	TGCAGTGCTAGAGGTACTAGCGGGATAAATGAGCAGTTCTTC	CSARGTSGINEQFF
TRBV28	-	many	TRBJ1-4	TGTGCCAGCAGTTTACTGGAAGCCACTGGTGAAAAACTGTTTTTT	CASSLLEATGEKLFF
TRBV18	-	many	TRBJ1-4	TGTGCCAGCTCACAGGGGCTCGAGGAAAAACTGTTTTTT	CASSQGLEEKLFF
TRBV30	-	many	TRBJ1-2	TGTGCCTGGAGTGGACAGCCAGGCTATGGCTACACCTTC	CAWSGQPGYGYTF
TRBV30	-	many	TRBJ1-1	TGTGCCTGGATAACGGGACGGGCTGAAGCTTTCTTT	CAWITGRAEAFF
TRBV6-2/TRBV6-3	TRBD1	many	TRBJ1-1	TGTGCCACCAGACAGGGGTGGAGCACTGAAGCTTTCTTT	CATRQGWSTEAFF
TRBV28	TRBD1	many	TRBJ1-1	TGTGCCAGCAGACTTGGACAGGGTACGGCTTTCTTT	CASRLGQGTAFF
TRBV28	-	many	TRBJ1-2	TGTGCCAGCAGCCAAGGGAGTAGGGGCTACACCTTC	CASSQGSRGYTF
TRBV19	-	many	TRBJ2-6	TGTGCCAGTAGTGCCACGTGGGGGGTTGGTGGGGCCAACGTCCTGACTTTC	CASSATWGVGGANVLTF
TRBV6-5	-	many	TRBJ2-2	TGTGCCAGCAGATCTCGGGAGTGGAAGAACACCGGGGAGCTGTTTTTT	CASRSREWKNTGELFF
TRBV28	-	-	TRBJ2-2	-	CASSWGVAGGPGSCFF
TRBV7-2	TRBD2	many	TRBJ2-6	TGTGCCAGCAGCCCACTAGTCGGACTAGCGGTTGGCGTCCTGACTTTC	CASSPLVGLAVGVLTF
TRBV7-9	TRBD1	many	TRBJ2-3	TGTGCCAGCAGCTACGGACAGGGGGCGGGAGATACGCAGTATTTT	CASSYGQGAGDTQYF
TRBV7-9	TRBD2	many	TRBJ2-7	TGTGCCAGCAGCCAAACTACTAGCGGAGGTTACGAGCAGTACTTC	CASSQTTSGGYEQYF
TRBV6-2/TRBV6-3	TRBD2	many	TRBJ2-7	TGTGCCTCCGGGACTAGCTATGACGAGCAGTACTTC	CASGTSYDEQYF
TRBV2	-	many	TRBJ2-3	TGTGCCAGCAGGGAAAAACAGGGAAGCTACACAGATACGCAGTATTTT	CASREKQGSYTDTQYF
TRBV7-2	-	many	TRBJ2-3	TGTGCCAGCAGCTTAGTTAGCCGAGATACGCAGTATTTT	CASSLVSRDTQYF
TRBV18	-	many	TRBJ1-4	TGTGCCAGCTCAACTTCCAAGGGGTCAACTAATGAAAAACTGTTTTTT	CASSTSKGSTNEKLFF
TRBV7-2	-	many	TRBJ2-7	TGTGCCAGCAGCTTAGAGTACGAGCAGTACTTC	CASSLEYEQYF
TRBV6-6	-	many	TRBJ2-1	TGTGCCAGCAGTTACATAGGCAATGAGCAGTTCTTC	CASSYIGNEQFF
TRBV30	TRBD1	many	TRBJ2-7	TGTGCCTGGAGTCCGGGACAGGGAACCGGCGAGCAGTACTTC	CAWSPGQGTGEQYF
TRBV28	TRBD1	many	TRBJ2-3	TGTGCCAGCAGGCTCCCGGGACAGGGTCGGGATACGCAGTATTTT	CASRLPGQGRDTQYF
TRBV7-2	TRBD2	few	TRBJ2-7	TGTGCCAGCAGCCCCTCGACTAGCCCGTACGAGCAGTACTTC	CASSPSTSPYEQYF
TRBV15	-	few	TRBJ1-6	TGTGCCACCAGCAGAGGGGCCCGTAATTCACCCCTCCACTTT	CATSRGARNSPLHF
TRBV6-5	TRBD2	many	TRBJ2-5	TGTGCCAGCAGTCAGAGCGGGAGTGGGCAAGAGACCCAGTACTTC	CASSQSGSGQETQYF
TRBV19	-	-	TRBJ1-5	TGTGCCAGTAAGCGGCAGCGTGATCAGCCCCAGCATTTT	CASKRQRDQPQHF
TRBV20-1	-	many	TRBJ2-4	TGCAGTGCTAGGCTAGCTTCTCGAGCCAAAAACATTCAGTACTTC	CSARLASRAKNIQYF
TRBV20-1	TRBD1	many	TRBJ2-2	TGCAGTGCAAGGACAGGGGCATCCGGGGAGCTGTTTTTT	CSARTGASGELFF
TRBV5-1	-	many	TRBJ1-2	TGCGCCAGCAGCTTGGCCCTGGGTAGTAACTATGGCTACACCTTC	CASSLALGSNYGYTF
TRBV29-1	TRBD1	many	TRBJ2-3	TGCAGCGTTGAACCGGGACAGGGGAGCACAGATACGCAGTATTTT	CSVEPGQGSTDTQYF
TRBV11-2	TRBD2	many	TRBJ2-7	TGTGCCAGCAGGGGGATTAGCGGGACATCCTACGAGCAGTACTTC	CASRGISGTSYEQYF
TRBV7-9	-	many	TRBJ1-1	TGTGCCAGCAGCTTACAGTTGGAGAACACTGAAGCTTTCTTT	CASSLQLENTEAFF
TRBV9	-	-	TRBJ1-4	TGTGCCAGCAGCGTAGAAGGACACTTACAAGTCGGTGAAAAACTGTTTTTT	CASSVEGHLQVGEKLFF
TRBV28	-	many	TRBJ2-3	TGTGCCAGCAGTGCACCCCGGGGGACCCTAAGGGCAGATACGCAGTATTTT	CASSAPRGTLRADTQYF
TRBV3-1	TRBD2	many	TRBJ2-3	TGTGCCAGCAGGACTAGCGGCTCAGATACGCAGTATTTT	CASRTSGSDTQYF
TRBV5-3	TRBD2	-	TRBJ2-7	TGTGCCAGCAGCTTGGCCTATAGCGGGGTCTACGAGCAGTACTTC	CASSLAYSGVYEQYF